Here is one T cell receptor beta chain with its context. The length of the CDR3 is 14 residues. V lost 5 bases and J 7 bases, leaving 14 bases between the germline ends. Germline V gene sequence: CDR1 LNHDA, CDR2 SQIVND (reference sequence). These data originate in a study of blood T cell repertoires in COVID-19. Study in general: From the United States, Italy and Spain came samples of acute and convalescent COVID-19. From T cells, B-cell-depleted T cells, or PBMCs came the material, which was cDNA or gDNA.

Recruited during active infection, patients (from Seattle) were subsequently followed longitudinally. In the original processing: Estimates of nucleated cell counts were drawn from the amplification of reference gene primers. Data came from immunoSEQ multiplex PCR; TCRdb stores just in-frame clones and leaves some out. The DNA was the basis for D and trimming; V, J and clone size are from that table. The sample shows 250,000 to 300,000 clones, 80% to 90% of them seen only once. This clonotype was obtained from a woman in her seventies with COVID-19, enrolled during active disease. The chain couples TRBV19 to TRBJ1-4, with TRBD1 as a possible D gene (6 bases). The specimen sequenced was peripheral blood. The CDR3 sequence is CASSPQGRGEKLFF. As DNA, the CDR3 is TGTGCCAGTAGTCCACAGGGAAGGGGTGAAAAACTGTTTTTT. Based on the CDR3 plus reference TRBV19 and TRBJ1-4, the full variable domain is DGGITQSPKYLFRKEGQNVTLSCEQNLNHDAMYWYRQDPGQGLRLIYYSQIVNDFQKGDIAEGYSVSREKKESFPLTVTSAQKNPTAFYLCASSPQGRGEKLFFGSGTQLSVL.